The 21 T cell receptor beta chains in this list originate from one sample, sequenced in a study of human T cells and chemical hapten exposure. A single record per CDR3 protein comes from TCRdb applying MiXCR to the RACE reads. The table records 300,000 to 450,000 distinct CDR3 sequences, roughly 5% of them present only once. Sample time point: patch test 1, 2 weeks after DPC sensitization. As for treatment: therapeutic diphenylcyclopropenone sensitization with weekly scalp DPC. The source material was whole blood, sampled in connection with sensitization to the hapten diphenylcyclopropenone (DPC). The receptor set was obtained from a woman in her 50s with alopecia areata. Some clones in this sample may be carry-over from other donors' samples.

Worth noting for this clonotype: This may be a read error, as it is one base from a much larger clone. This sequence joins TRBV5-8 and TRBJ2-6, with D uncertain. Trimming stripped 3 bases from V and 2 bases from J, with 3 bases between. The germline V gene encodes CDR1 SGHTS and CDR2 YDEGEE. This CDR3 contains 13 residues. CDR3 nucleotide sequence: TGTGCCAGCAGCTCACCTGGGGCCAACGTCCTGACTTTC. Its translation: CASSSPGANVLTF.

This clonotype was detected many times. This chain links TRBV12-3 or TRBV12-4 with TRBJ2-7, with 7 bases fitting TRBD1. This CDR3 spans 13 amino acids. V shed 4 bases and J 3 bases; nucleotides not matched to a gene: 3. The chain's CDR3 is CASSWDSYYEQYF. The DNA for the CDR3 is TGTGCCAGCAGTTGGGACAGTTACTACGAGCAGTACTTC.

V usage is TRBV12-3 or TRBV12-4 and J usage is TRBJ1-1; D gene ambiguous. V lost 7 bases and J 6 bases, leaving 15 bases between the germline ends. The CDR3 spans 13 residues. CDR3 amino acids: CASTPGIFAEAFF. DNA of the CDR3: TGTGCCAGCACCCCGGGTATTTTTGCTGAAGCTTTCTTT.

The V call is TRBV20-1, the J call TRBJ2-6, with D perhaps matching TRBD2 (5 bases). This CDR3 is 15 amino acids long. Trimming took off 6 bases at V and 0 bases at J, with 12 bases between the two ends. Germline-derived CDR1 and CDR2 are DFQATT and SNEGSKA (reference sequence). The CDR3 bases are TGCAGTGCCCCGACTGGGAGCTCTGGGGCCAACGTCCTGACTTTC. As protein: CSAPTGSSGANVLTF.

Only a few counts were recorded for this clonotype. This sequence joins TRBV2 and TRBJ1-1; tentative D call: TRBD1 (5 bases). The V end lost 6 bases, the J end lost 1 base, and 15 bases lay between the germline ends. CDR1 is SNHLY and CDR2 is FYNNEI in the germline V gene. The length of the CDR3 is 15 residues. The CDR3 sequence: CASSTQARGNTEAFF. The DNA for the CDR3 is TGTGCCAGCAGCACACAGGCGCGAGGGAACACTGAAGCTTTCTTT.

There are many counts of this clonotype. The V and J genes are TRBV20-1 and TRBJ1-5; D may be TRBD1 (6 bases). The ends were cut back, 6 bases at V and 7 bases at J, with 19 bases in the middle. Germline CDR1 is DFQATT and CDR2 is SNEGSKA (reference sequence). This CDR3 contains 14 residues. The CDR3 sequence is CSARMGGARQPQHF. CDR3 DNA sequence: TGCAGTGCGAGGATGGGGGGGGCCAGGCAGCCCCAGCATTTT.

This clonotype showed up just once. The chain is built from TRBV10-3 and TRBJ1-6; 8 bases align to TRBD1. The CDR3 runs 16 residues. Germline CDR1 ENHRY, CDR2 SYGVKD. The J segment lost 8 bases and the V segment lost 6 bases, leaving 12 bases of the junction unmatched. The CDR3 here is CAISPTGDQSHSPLHF. The DNA for the CDR3 is TGTGCCATCAGCCCGACAGGGGACCAGTCCCATTCACCCCTCCACTTT.

In this sample, this clonotype turned up many times. J is TRBJ1-2 and V is TRBV29-1; D call uncertain. Germline CDR1 is SQVTM and CDR2 is ANQGSEA. The CDR3 totals 15 residues. The V end lost 0 bases, the J end lost 3 bases, and 14 bases lay between the germline ends. CDR3 sequence reads: CSVEDDVFRHYGYTF. In DNA form, the CDR3 reads TGCAGCGTTGAAGATGATGTCTTCCGGCACTATGGCTACACCTTC.

This clonotype appeared a few times. V is TRBV28 and J is TRBJ1-5, with a tentative D call TRBD1 (6 bases). CDR1 and CDR2 from the germline V gene are MDHEN and SYDVKM. There are 16 residues in the CDR3. Trimming took 5 bases from V and 9 from J, leaving 23 bases between them. The CDR3 DNA sequence: TGTGCCAGCAGTGGACATTCCCGGGACACCGATTGGCCCCAGCATTTT. Its translation: CASSGHSRDTDWPQHF.

This clonotype showed up many times. The DNA for the CDR3 is TGTGCCAGCAGTGCCTTGGGGATTAGCACAGATACGCAGTATTTT. Translating it yields CASSALGISTDTQYF. The chain recombines TRBV27 with TRBJ2-3; D not certain. The germline V gene has CDR1 MNHEY and CDR2 SMNVEV (reference sequence). V was pared by 5 bases and J by 0 bases, with 12 bases between. The CDR3 consists of 15 residues.

In this sample, this clonotype turned up many times. V and J are TRBV5-6 and TRBJ2-3; D gene unclear. V was shortened by 0 bases and J by 2 bases, with 4 bases between the two germline ends. Germline CDR1 and CDR2: SGHDT and YYEEEE. The CDR3 sequence is 13 residues long. The CDR3 region is CASSLGDTDTQYF. The CDR3 region has the DNA TGTGCCAGCAGCTTGGGAGACACAGATACGCAGTATTTT.

This clonotype appeared a few times. This chain connects TRBV10-2 to TRBJ2-2; D uncertain. The CDR3 spans 12 residues. Trimming stripped 10 bases from V and 6 bases from J, with 12 bases between. Germline V gene sequence: CDR1 WSHSY, CDR2 SAAADI. CDR3 residues: CATLQLAGELFF. As DNA, the CDR3 is TGCGCCACCCTTCAGCTGGCCGGGGAGCTGTTTTTT.

The sample holds a few counts of this clonotype. The rearrangement links TRBV30 to TRBJ2-3, with 9 nucleotides matching TRBD1. Unmatched junction bases numbered 1, after V lost 1 base and J lost 5 bases. This CDR3 spans 13 amino acids. Germline values: CDR1 GTSNPN, CDR2 SVGIG (reference sequence). CDR3 amino acids: CAWSGDRVDTQYF. The DNA for the CDR3 is TGTGCCTGGAGTGGGGACAGGGTAGATACGCAGTATTTT.

This clonotype was observed many times. The J gene is TRBJ2-3, the V gene TRBV29-1; 9 positions agree with TRBD2. In germline, CDR1 is SQVTM, CDR2 ANQGSEA. The junction had 7 bases not matched to a gene; V was cut back by 5 bases and J by 1 base. CDR3 length equals 15 residues. The CDR3: CSVPLAGSRTDTQYF. In nucleotides, the CDR3 is TGCAGCGTTCCCCTAGCGGGGAGCCGCACAGATACGCAGTATTTT.

This clonotype was detected many times. The rearrangement joins TRBV10-3 to TRBJ2-1, with TRBD1 identical over 7 bases. The CDR3 runs 14 residues. Germline V gene sequence: CDR1 ENHRY, CDR2 SYGVKD. V dropped 6 bases and J dropped 2; count of bases not matched to a gene: 4. CDR3 sequence reads: CAIRGTDAYNEQFF. The CDR3 DNA follows: TGTGCCATCAGGGGGACAGACGCCTACAATGAGCAGTTCTTC.

In this sample, this clonotype turned up many times. The genes are TRBV27 and TRBJ2-6, with D possibly called TRBD1 or TRBD2 (5 bases each). V lost 8 bases and J lost 0, with 20 bases in between. Germline V lookup: CDR1 MNHEY, CDR2 SMNVEV (reference sequence). The CDR3 totals 18 residues. The CDR3 sequence: CASSPPGPMRSGANVLTF. CDR3 DNA: TGTGCCAGCTCCCCTCCGGGGCCAATGCGCTCTGGGGCCAACGTCCTGACTTTC.

The V call is TRBV4-1, the J call TRBJ2-3; D possibly corresponds to TRBD1 (6 bases). Trimming shortened V by 1 base and J by 3 bases, and 11 bases separated the two germline ends. The length of the CDR3 is 15 residues. CDR1 is MGHRA and CDR2 is YSYEKL in the germline V gene. Here the CDR3 reads CASSQGQERTDTQYF. CDR3 nucleotides: TGCGCCAGCAGCCAAGGACAGGAGAGAACAGATACGCAGTATTTT.

CDR3 region: CASSFLVGEQFF. Written as DNA, the CDR3 is TGTGCCAGCAGCTTTCTAGTCGGTGAGCAGTTCTTC. The chain links TRBV7-9 to TRBJ2-1; D remains unclear. Germline loops: CDR1 SEHNR, CDR2 FQNEAQ (reference sequence). Trimming took off 3 bases at V and 9 bases at J, with 9 bases between the two ends. The CDR3 spans 12 residues.

This clonotype occurred a few times. V gene TRBV10-3 combines with J gene TRBJ2-7, with TRBD2 matching over 8 bases. The V gene's germline CDR1 is ENHRY and CDR2 SYGVKD. V lost 3 bases to trimming and J lost 6 bases; unmatched junction nucleotides: 7. The CDR3 extends over 14 amino acids. The CDR3 is CAISEGLAQGEQYF. Written as DNA, the CDR3 is TGTGCCATCAGTGAAGGACTAGCTCAAGGCGAGCAGTACTTC.

This clonotype was counted many times. CDR3 region: CASSVDTRSVQYF. CDR3 nucleotide sequence: TGTGCCAGCAGCGTAGATACTCGGTCGGTTCAGTACTTC. The chain combines TRBV9 with TRBJ2-4, with unresolved D. The CDR3 has 13 residues. V shed 0 bases and J shed 11 bases, with 12 bases lying between them. In germline, CDR1 is SGDLS, CDR2 YYNGEE.

The chain recombines TRBV6-5 with TRBJ2-7, with 8 bases fitting TRBD2. Unmatched junction bases numbered 16, after V lost 3 bases and J lost 6 bases. The CDR3 covers 17 residues. From germline, CDR1 is MNHEY and CDR2 SVGAGI. The CDR3 here is CASSYSPRGAGEGEQYF. The CDR3 nucleotides read TGTGCCAGCAGTTATTCGCCCCGTGGAGCGGGGGAGGGCGAGCAGTACTTC.